Each of the 10 T cell receptor beta chains below was sequenced from the same sample in a study of shared clonotypes between healthy human individuals (dated by TCRdb to 2019 to 2021). The method was the immunoSEQ multiplex PCR assay. TCRdb obtained this table from immuneACCESS and retained in-frame rearrangements with V and J assigned. These tables miss some clones; where compared with another copy, unresolved V genes account for less than half of the shortfall, and the remainder is unexplained. This sample is represented by over a million clones; about 74% of them were singletons. The top ten hold approximately 1.5% of the sample. The sample consisted of memory CD4+ T cells sorted from blood. Taken with the paper, the label for cell subset or site translates to: CD45RA-negative fraction. The source of these receptors is a man aged 18-30 years in good health.

As to this clone: One end of the junction fails to match germline, which may point to a read error. This chain's CDR3 is CASSLGPSNNEQFF. The CDR3 DNA is TGTGCTAGCAGCTTAGGACCGTCTAACAATGAGCAGTTCTTC. V usage is TRBV7-7 and J usage is TRBJ2-1; D not resolved. Germline-derived CDR1 and CDR2 are SSHAT and FNYEAQ (reference sequence). This CDR3 comprises 14 residues.

V and J are TRBV9 and TRBJ1-4; D remains unclear. Germline-derived CDR1 and CDR2 are SGDLS and YYNGEE. The CDR3 runs 14 residues. With 0 bases removed from V and 4 bases from J, the gap between germline ends came to 7 bases. The chain's CDR3 is CASSVGQSNEKLFF. The CDR3 DNA sequence: TGTGCCAGCAGCGTAGGTCAGAGTAATGAAAAACTGTTTTTT. Filled out from reference TRBV9 and TRBJ1-4, the complete variable domain reads DSGVTQTPKHLITATGQRVTLRCSPRSGDLSVYWYQQSLDQGLQFLIQYYNGEERAKGNILERFSAQQFPDLHSELNLSSLELGDSALYFCASSVGQSNEKLFFGSGTQLSVL.

This sequence joins TRBV10-3 and TRBJ2-7; either TRBD1 or TRBD2 may supply D (6 bases each). Germline V gives CDR1 ENHRY, CDR2 SYGVKD. V was clipped by 0 bases and J by 0 bases, with 9 bases between them. This CDR3 is 15 amino acids long. The CDR3 DNA sequence: TGTGCCATCAGTGAGTCTGGGGGGCGCTCCTACGAGCAGTACTTC. This translates into CAISESGGRSYEQYF.

This clone was seen more than once but under ten times. This rearrangement joins TRBV7-7 to TRBJ2-5; D may be TRBD2 (6 bases). The CDR3 sequence is 12 residues long. CDR1 and CDR2 from the germline V gene are SSHAT and FNYEAQ (reference sequence). The CDR3 region has the DNA TGTGCTAGCCGCGGGGAAGGAGGGACCCAGTACTTC. It specifies CASRGEGGTQYF.

The rearrangement uses TRBV10-3 and TRBJ1-4, with D uncertain. This CDR3 has 15 residues. CDR1 ENHRY and CDR2 SYGVKD come from the germline V gene. Trimming took 3 bases from V and 8 from J, leaving 16 bases between them. The CDR3 spells CAISEGTDWREKLFF. CDR3 nucleotide sequence: TGTGCCATCAGTGAAGGAACAGACTGGCGGGAAAAACTGTTTTTT.

This clone is a singleton in its sample. The J gene is TRBJ1-3, the V gene TRBV30; 7 bases map to TRBD1. With 2 bases clipped from V and 9 bases from J, the junction kept 4 bases outside the gene matches. The CDR3 is made up of 12 amino acids. Germline V lookup: CDR1 GTSNPN, CDR2 SVGIG (reference sequence). The chain's CDR3 is CAWSPQGGTIYF. The CDR3 DNA follows: TGTGCCTGGAGTCCTCAGGGGGGCACCATATATTTT.

In its sample, this clone was seen once. V gene TRBV9 combines with J gene TRBJ2-5; a weak D match, TRBD2 (6 bases). V was trimmed by 4 bases and J by 4 bases, leaving 14 bases between them. The CDR3 is made up of 14 amino acids. CDR1 is SGDLS, CDR2 YYNGEE, per germline. The CDR3 protein is CASSSPGLGETQYF. The CDR3 nucleotides are TGTGCCAGCAGCTCCCCGGGACTGGGAGAGACCCAGTACTTC.

This chain connects TRBV5-1 to TRBJ2-1, with TRBD1 as a possible D gene (5 bases). Between the trimmed V and J ends, which lost 0 bases and 7 bases, there was a span of 14 bases. The CDR3 spans 15 residues. Germline V CDR1 and CDR2: SGHRS, YFSETQ. This CDR3 reads CASSLVGELSNEQFF. CDR3 in DNA: TGCGCCAGCAGCTTGGTAGGGGAACTATCGAATGAGCAGTTCTTC. Supplemented by reference TRBV5-1 and TRBJ2-1, the full variable domain reads KAGVTQTPRYLIKTRGQQVTLSCSPISGHRSVSWYQQTPGQGLQFLFEYFSETQRNKGNFPGRFSGRQFSNSRSEMNVSTLELGDSALYLCASSLVGELSNEQFFGPGTRLTVL.

The chain is built from TRBV7-2 and TRBJ2-7; D gene unclear. Germline CDR1 and CDR2: SGHTA and FQGNSA. The length of the CDR3 is 14 residues. Trimming took off 2 bases at V and 2 bases at J, with 10 bases between the two ends. CDR3 coding DNA: TGTGCCAGCAGCTTAAACGCTTACACCTACGAGCAGTACTTC. This gives the protein CASSLNAYTYEQYF.

The chain joins TRBV18 to TRBJ2-7, with 9 bases identical to TRBD1. V dropped 3 bases and J dropped 4; count of bases not matched to a gene: 10. The CDR3 sequence is 16 residues long. Germline V gene data show CDR1 as KGHSH and CDR2 as LQKENI. In nucleotides, the CDR3 is TGTGCCAGCTCACCGCCCCGGACAGGGGCCGGATACGAGCAGTACTTC. Protein product: CASSPPRTGAGYEQYF.